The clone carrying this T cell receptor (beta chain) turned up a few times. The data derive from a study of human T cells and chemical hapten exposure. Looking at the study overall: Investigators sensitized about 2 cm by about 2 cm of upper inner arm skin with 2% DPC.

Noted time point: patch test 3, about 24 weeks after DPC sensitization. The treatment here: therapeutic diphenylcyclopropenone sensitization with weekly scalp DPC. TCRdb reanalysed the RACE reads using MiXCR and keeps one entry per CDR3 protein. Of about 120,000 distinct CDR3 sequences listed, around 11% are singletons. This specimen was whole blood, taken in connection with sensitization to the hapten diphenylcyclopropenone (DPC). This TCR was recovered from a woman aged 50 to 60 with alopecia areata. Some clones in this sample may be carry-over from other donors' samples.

The CDR3 region is CSVEDRLGRGLHEQFF. Written as DNA, the CDR3 is TGCAGCGTTGAAGATCGGCTAGGACGGGGGTTGCATGAGCAGTTCTTC. The chain couples TRBV29-1 to TRBJ2-1, with TRBD2 as a possible D gene (6 bases). The CDR3 is 16 residues long. V was pared by 0 bases and J by 8 bases, with 20 bases between. Germline CDR1 is SQVTM and CDR2 is ANQGSEA.